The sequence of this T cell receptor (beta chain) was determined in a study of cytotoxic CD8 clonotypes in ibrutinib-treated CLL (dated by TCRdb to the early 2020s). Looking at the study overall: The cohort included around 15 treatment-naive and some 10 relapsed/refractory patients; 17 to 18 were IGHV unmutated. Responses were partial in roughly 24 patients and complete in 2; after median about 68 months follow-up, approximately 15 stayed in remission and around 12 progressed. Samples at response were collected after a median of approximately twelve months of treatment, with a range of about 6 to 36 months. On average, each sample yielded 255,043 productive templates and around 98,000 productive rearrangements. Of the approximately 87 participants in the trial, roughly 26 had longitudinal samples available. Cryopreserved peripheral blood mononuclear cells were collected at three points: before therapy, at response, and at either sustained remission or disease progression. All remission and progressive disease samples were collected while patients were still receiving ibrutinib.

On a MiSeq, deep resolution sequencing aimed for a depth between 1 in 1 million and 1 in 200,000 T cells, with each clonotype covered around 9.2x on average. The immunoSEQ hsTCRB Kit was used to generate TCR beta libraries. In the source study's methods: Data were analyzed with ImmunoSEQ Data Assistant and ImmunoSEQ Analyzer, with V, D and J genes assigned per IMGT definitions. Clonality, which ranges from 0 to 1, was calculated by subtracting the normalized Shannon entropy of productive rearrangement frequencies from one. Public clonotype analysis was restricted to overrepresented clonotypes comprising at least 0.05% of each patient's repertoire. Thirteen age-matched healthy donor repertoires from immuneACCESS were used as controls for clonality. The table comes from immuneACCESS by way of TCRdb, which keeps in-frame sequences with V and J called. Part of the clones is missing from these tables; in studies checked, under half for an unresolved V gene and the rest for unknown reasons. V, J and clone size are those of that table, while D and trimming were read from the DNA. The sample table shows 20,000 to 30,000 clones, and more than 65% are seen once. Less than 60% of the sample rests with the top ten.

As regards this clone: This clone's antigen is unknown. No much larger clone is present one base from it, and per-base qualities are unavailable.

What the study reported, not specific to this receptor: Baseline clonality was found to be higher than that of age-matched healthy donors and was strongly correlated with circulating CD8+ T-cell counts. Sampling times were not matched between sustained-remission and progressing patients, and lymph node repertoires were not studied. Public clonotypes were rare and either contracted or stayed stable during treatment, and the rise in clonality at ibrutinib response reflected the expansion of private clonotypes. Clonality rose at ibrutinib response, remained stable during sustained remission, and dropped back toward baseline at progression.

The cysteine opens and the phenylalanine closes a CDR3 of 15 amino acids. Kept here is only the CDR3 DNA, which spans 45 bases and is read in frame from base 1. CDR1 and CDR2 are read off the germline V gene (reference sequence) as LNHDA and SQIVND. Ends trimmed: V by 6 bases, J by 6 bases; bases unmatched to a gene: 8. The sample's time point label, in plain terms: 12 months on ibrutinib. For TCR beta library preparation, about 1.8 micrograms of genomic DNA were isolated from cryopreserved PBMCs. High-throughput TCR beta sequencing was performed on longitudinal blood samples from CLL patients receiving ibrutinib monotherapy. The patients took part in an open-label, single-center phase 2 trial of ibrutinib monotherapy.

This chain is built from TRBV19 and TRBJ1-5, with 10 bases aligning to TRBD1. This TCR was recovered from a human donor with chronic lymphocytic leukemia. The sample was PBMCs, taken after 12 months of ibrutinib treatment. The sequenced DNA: TGTGCCAGTAGCAACGACAGGGGGCGCGCTCAGCCCCAGCATTTT. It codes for CASSNDRGRAQPQHF.